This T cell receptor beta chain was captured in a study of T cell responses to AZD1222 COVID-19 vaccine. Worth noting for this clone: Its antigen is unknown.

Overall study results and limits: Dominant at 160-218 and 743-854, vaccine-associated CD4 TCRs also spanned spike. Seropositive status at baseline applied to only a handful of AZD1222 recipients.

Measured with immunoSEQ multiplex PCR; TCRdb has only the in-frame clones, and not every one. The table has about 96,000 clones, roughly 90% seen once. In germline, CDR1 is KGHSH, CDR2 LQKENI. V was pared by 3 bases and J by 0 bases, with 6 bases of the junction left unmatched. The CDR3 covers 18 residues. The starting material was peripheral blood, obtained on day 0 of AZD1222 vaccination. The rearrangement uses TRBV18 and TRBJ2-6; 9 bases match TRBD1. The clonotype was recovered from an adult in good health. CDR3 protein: CASSPLGQGLSGANVLTF. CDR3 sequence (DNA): TGTGCCAGCTCACCCTTGGGACAGGGACTCTCTGGGGCCAACGTCCTGACTTTC.